A single TCR beta chain is shown here with its context. Its target is unknown. This record comes from a study of CD8 T cells in ankylosing spondylitis. General study findings and limits: Disease-associated clonotypes exhibited CD8+ identity and were relatively infrequent in peripheral blood. What appeared characteristic of ankylosing spondylitis blood was a TCR beta motif of 7 or 8 highly homologous variants. In reactive arthritis synovial fluid and blood, some motif variants had been reported before. Disease-linked clones reportedly concentrated significantly in matched ankylosing spondylitis synovial fluid.

The TCR beta libraries were generated through quantitative 5'-RACE incorporating molecular barcodes. TCRdb re-analysed the 5' RACE reads in MiXCR, keeping a single row per CDR3 protein. The table lists roughly 370,000 distinct CDR3 sequences, approximately 20% of them singletons, with about a sixth in the top ten. The CDR3 loop spans 14 amino acids. V was pared by 1 base and J by 0 bases, with 5 bases between. The germline V gene encodes CDR1 LGHDT and CDR2 YNNKEL (reference sequence). Sequenced: blood, either unsorted or a sorted T cell fraction (not recorded which). The V call is TRBV3-1, the J call TRBJ2-3; D ambiguous. The sequence was obtained from a male donor with ankylosing spondylitis. DNA for the CDR3: TGTGCCAGCAGCCAAGCCAGAAGCACAGATACGCAGTATTTT. This encodes CASSQARSTDTQYF.